Presented here are 28 T cell receptor beta chains from one specimen sequenced in a study of T cell responses to AZD1222 COVID-19 vaccine. Only in-frame clones appear in the TCRdb table, and some are missing; sequencing was by immunoSEQ multiplex PCR. The repertoire holds about 140,000 clones, 80% to 95% seen once, with approximately 6.3% in the top ten. This specimen consisted of peripheral blood, obtained 28 days after the second AZD1222 dose. These receptors all stem from an adult who received the AZD1222 COVID-19 vaccine.

This clone has just one count. The genes are TRBV5-1 and TRBJ2-1, with 8 bases that match TRBD2. Losses at the gene ends were 1 base for V and 4 bases for J; bases not matched to a gene: 1. Germline V gene data show CDR1 as SGHRS and CDR2 as YFSETQ. CDR3 length: 14 residues. CDR3: CASSLTGGYNEQFF. The CDR3 DNA reads as TGCGCCAGCAGCTTGACGGGGGGGTACAATGAGCAGTTCTTC. The whole variable domain, filled in from reference TRBV5-1 and TRBJ2-1, reads KAGVTQTPRYLIKTRGQQVTLSCSPISGHRSVSWYQQTPGQGLQFLFEYFSETQRNKGNFPGRFSGRQFSNSRSEMNVSTLELGDSALYLCASSLTGGYNEQFFGPGTRLTVL.

V is TRBV4-2 and J is TRBJ2-5; D not certain. The CDR3 spans 15 residues. Germline CDR1 is LGHNA and CDR2 is YNFKEQ. V lost 0 bases and J lost 2, with 10 bases in between. CDR3 nucleotides: TGTGCCAGCAGCCAAGAAGGTAGAACACAAGAGACCCAGTACTTC. It yields the protein CASSQEGRTQETQYF.

The chain carries TRBV28 and TRBJ2-1; 8 nucleotides line up with TRBD1. This CDR3 comprises 14 residues. V was clipped by 6 bases and J by 10 bases; unmatched bases: 11. Germline V lookup: CDR1 MDHEN, CDR2 SYDVKM. CDR3: CASSPQDRDREQFF. The CDR3 DNA reads as TGTGCCAGCAGCCCTCAAGACAGGGACAGGGAGCAGTTCTTC.

The chain couples TRBV5-1 to TRBJ1-5; no reliable D call. Germline CDR1 is SGHRS and CDR2 is YFSETQ. This CDR3 contains 15 residues. V was cut by 2 bases and J by 2 bases, with 11 bases left in between. The CDR3, as DNA: TGCGCCAGCAGCTTCGAGGGTATCGGCAATCAGCCCCAGCATTTT. Amino acids: CASSFEGIGNQPQHF.

This clone was seen once. The V and J genes are TRBV7-2 and TRBJ1-2; D gene ambiguous. V shed 5 bases and J shed 4 bases, with 14 bases lying between them. This CDR3 comprises 14 residues. Germline assignment: CDR1 SGHTA and CDR2 FQGNSA. Here the CDR3 DNA reads TGTGCCAGCAGCCCAAGTCCGCCCGGCTATGGCTACACCTTC. Translating gives CASSPSPPGYGYTF.

Points on this clone: The same CDR3 also results from other DNA sequences found in this sample. The rearrangement joins TRBV2 to TRBJ2-2; TRBD1 matches at 7 bases. The V and J ends lost 5 bases and 8 bases, in that order; junction bases with no gene match: 11. The CDR3 covers 15 residues. Germline lookup yields CDR1 SNHLY and CDR2 FYNNEI. CDR3 sequence reads: CASSYRGVPGGELFF. For the CDR3, the DNA is TGTGCCAGCAGTTACAGGGGTGTACCGGGGGGGGAGCTGTTTTTT. Variable domain in full (rest from reference TRBV2 and TRBJ2-2): EPEVTQTPSHQVTQMGQEVILRCVPISNHLYFYWYRQILGQKVEFLVSFYNNEISEKSEIFDDQFSVERPDGSNFTLKIRSTKLEDSAMYFCASSYRGVPGGELFFGEGSRLTVL.

The chain carries TRBV27 and TRBJ1-5, with D possibly TRBD1 on 5 matching bases. This CDR3 comprises 14 residues. The ends were cut back, 2 bases at V and 3 bases at J, with 8 bases in the middle. CDR1 MNHEY and CDR2 SMNVEV come from the germline V gene (reference sequence). CDR3 bases: TGTGCCAGCAGTTTACAGGGTTACAATCAGCCCCAGCATTTT. Encoded protein: CASSLQGYNQPQHF.

V and J are TRBV7-2 and TRBJ2-7, with 12 positions matching TRBD2. V shed 5 bases, J shed 4 bases, and the junction held 3 bases outside the gene matches. This CDR3 is built from 14 residues. Germline lookup yields CDR1 SGHTA and CDR2 FQGNSA. DNA of the CDR3: TGTGCCAGCAGCCGGACTAGCGGGGATTACGAGCAGTACTTC. Translated, it gives CASSRTSGDYEQYF.

The chain employs TRBV6-6 and TRBJ2-7, with 9 bases identical to TRBD1. After removal of 4 bases from V and 5 bases from J, the junction contained 3 bases not matched to a gene. The germline gives CDR1 MNHNY, CDR2 SVGAGI (reference sequence). This CDR3 has 13 amino acids. CDR3 in amino acids: CASSSGQGHEQYF. CDR3 nucleotide sequence: TGTGCCAGCAGTTCGGGACAGGGCCACGAGCAGTACTTC.

This clone was picked up a small number of times. The V and J genes are TRBV6-6 and TRBJ2-7, with 11 bases fitting TRBD2. V shed 6 bases, J shed 2 bases, and the junction held 6 bases outside the gene matches. CDR3 length: 15 residues. CDR1 is MNHNY, CDR2 SVGAGI, per germline (reference sequence). The CDR3 nucleotides are TGTGCCAGCAGCCTCACTAGCGGGAGAACCTACGAGCAGTACTTC. It specifies CASSLTSGRTYEQYF.

V and J are TRBV6-1 and TRBJ2-7, with 12 bases aligning to TRBD1. V shed 2 bases, J shed 6 bases, and the junction held 20 bases outside the gene matches. The CDR3 has 20 residues. CDR1 and CDR2 from the germline V gene are MNHNS and SASEGT. The CDR3, as DNA: TGTGCCAGCAGTGAAAAACATTATACCGGGACAGGGGGCGAAGGGGGCGAGCAGTACTTC. It is translated as CASSEKHYTGTGGEGGEQYF.

The chain is built from TRBV5-5 and TRBJ1-5; possibly TRBD1 for D (5 bases). The CDR3 covers 18 residues. Germline V gene sequence: CDR1 SGHKS, CDR2 YYEKEE (reference sequence). V was pared by 0 bases and J by 0 bases, with 16 bases between. CDR3 amino acids: CASSLDVGAKNSNQPQHF. DNA for the CDR3: TGTGCCAGCAGCTTGGATGTAGGGGCGAAAAATAGCAATCAGCCCCAGCATTTT.

This sequence joins TRBV19 and TRBJ1-5, with D unresolved. Germline V lookup: CDR1 LNHDA, CDR2 SQIVND (reference sequence). This CDR3 comprises 14 residues. The germline V and J ends were trimmed by 9 bases and 6 bases, with 18 bases remaining between them. The CDR3 reads CASADPGKGQPQHF. DNA for the CDR3: TGTGCCAGCGCGGACCCGGGCAAGGGTCAGCCCCAGCATTTT.

The genes are TRBV5-6 and TRBJ1-1; the match to TRBD1 covers 7 bases. There are 12 residues in the CDR3. V gave up 4 bases and J gave up 6 bases; unmatched junction bases: 3. The V gene's germline CDR1 is SGHDT and CDR2 YYEEEE. CDR3 sequence: CASSRDRAEAFF. In nucleotides, the CDR3 is TGTGCCAGCAGCCGAGACAGGGCTGAAGCTTTCTTT.

Only a few counts were recorded for this clone. The V call is TRBV28, the J call TRBJ1-2, with D possibly TRBD1 on 5 matching bases. Trimming removed 8 bases at V and 4 bases at J, with 14 bases between. The germline V gene encodes CDR1 MDHEN and CDR2 SYDVKM. CDR3 length: 13 residues. The CDR3 loop reads CASDGGAAYGYTF. CDR3 DNA: TGTGCCAGCGACGGAGGGGCGGCCTATGGCTACACCTTC.

This clone was counted a few times. CDR3 bases: TGTGCCAGCAGTGAGACGGACGGTCTTCCCCTCCACTTT. Encoded protein: CASSETDGLPLHF. The J gene is TRBJ1-6, the V gene TRBV6-1; D remains ambiguous. Looked up from germline, CDR1 is MNHNS and CDR2 is SASEGT. V lost 3 bases to trimming and J lost 13 bases, with 13 bases between them. The CDR3 length is 13 residues.

The rearrangement joins TRBV28 to TRBJ1-2; TRBD1 aligns across 10 bases. This CDR3 is built from 14 residues. V gave up 6 bases and J gave up 7 bases; unmatched junction bases: 8. CDR1 is MDHEN and CDR2 is SYDVKM in the germline V gene. CDR3 sequence (DNA): TGTGCCAGCAGCTCTGGACAGGGGGATTCTGGCTACACCTTC. It is translated as CASSSGQGDSGYTF.

This chain links TRBV5-4 with TRBJ1-2; the D is unclear. The CDR3 spans 14 residues. V lost 5 bases and J 3 bases, leaving 14 bases between the germline ends. Germline loops: CDR1 SGHNT, CDR2 YYREEE (reference sequence). The chain's CDR3 is CASRPNPADYGYTF. The CDR3 DNA reads as TGTGCCAGCAGACCTAACCCGGCTGACTATGGCTACACCTTC.

The rearrangement uses TRBV6-4 and TRBJ1-5; no clear D. This CDR3 spans 13 amino acids. Per the germline V gene, CDR1 is MRHNA and CDR2 is SNTAGT. The ends were cut back, 8 bases at V and 6 bases at J, with 14 bases in the middle. Here the CDR3 DNA reads TGTGCCAGCGGCCCCGAATTGGGTCAGCCCCAGCATTTT. It encodes CASGPELGQPQHF.

The V gene is TRBV28, the J gene TRBJ1-2; D unclear. CDR3 length: 15 residues. Germline loops: CDR1 MDHEN, CDR2 SYDVKM. Deletions cut 1 base from V and 8 bases from J, with 17 bases between. The CDR3 is CASSLSEQRARGYTF. The CDR3 DNA sequence: TGTGCCAGCAGTTTATCAGAGCAAAGGGCTCGCGGCTACACCTTC.

The CDR3 loop is CASSRTGLATGELFF. The CDR3 nucleotides are TGCGCCAGCAGTCGAACGGGACTAGCGACCGGGGAGCTGTTTTTT. The chain uses TRBV10-1 and TRBJ2-2, with 10 bases matching TRBD2. The V gene end was trimmed by 5 bases and the J gene end by 5 bases; junction bases not matched to a gene: 5. CDR3 size: 15 residues. CDR1 WNHNN and CDR2 SYGVQD come from the germline V gene (reference sequence).

The chain links TRBV15 to TRBJ1-2, with 11 bases lining up with TRBD1. The germline V gene has CDR1 LNHNV and CDR2 YYDKDF (reference sequence). The length of the CDR3 is 14 residues. Losses at the gene ends were 2 bases for V and 8 bases for J; bases not matched to a gene: 4. Here the CDR3 DNA reads TGTGCCACCAGCAGATCGGGACAGGGGGACGGCTACACCTTC. This gives the protein CATSRSGQGDGYTF.

J is TRBJ1-6 and V is TRBV18; 7 bases agree with TRBD1. This CDR3 contains 15 residues. Germline V gene data show CDR1 as KGHSH and CDR2 as LQKENI. The ends lost 6 bases at V and 9 bases at J; junction bases unmatched: 11. In nucleotides, the CDR3 is TGTGCCAGCTCCGTATCGACAGGGAGTGGTTCACCCCTCCACTTT. It is translated as CASSVSTGSGSPLHF.

The J gene is TRBJ1-2, the V gene TRBV5-1, with D uncertain. The CDR3 is 17 residues long. From germline, CDR1 is SGHRS and CDR2 YFSETQ. The germline V and J ends were trimmed by 0 bases and 6 bases, with 21 bases remaining between them. DNA for the CDR3: TGCGCCAGCAGCTTGGTAACCAACGCGCCTCCTTCGGATGGCTACACCTTC. It specifies CASSLVTNAPPSDGYTF. Full variable domain (outside the CDR3, taken from reference TRBV5-1 and TRBJ1-2): KAGVTQTPRYLIKTRGQQVTLSCSPISGHRSVSWYQQTPGQGLQFLFEYFSETQRNKGNFPGRFSGRQFSNSRSEMNVSTLELGDSALYLCASSLVTNAPPSDGYTFGSGTRLTVV.

This chain joins TRBV12-3 or TRBV12-4 and TRBJ1-1; D uncertain. V gave up 3 bases and J gave up 1 base, with 6 bases separating them. CDR3 size: 13 residues. The CDR3 DNA is TGTGCCAGCAGTTTCATAAGGAACACTGAAGCTTTCTTT. Its protein product is CASSFIRNTEAFF.

This chain uses TRBV7-9 with TRBJ1-5, with TRBD1 matching over 7 bases. Germline assignment: CDR1 SEHNR and CDR2 FQNEAQ (reference sequence). Losses at the gene ends were 4 bases for V and 0 bases for J; bases not matched to a gene: 6. The CDR3 has 16 residues. CDR3 amino acids: CASSSDRAYSNQPQHF. CDR3 nucleotides: TGTGCCAGCAGCTCCGACAGGGCGTATAGCAATCAGCCCCAGCATTTT. The full variable domain, rest sourced from reference TRBV7-9 and TRBJ1-5, is DTGVSQNPRHKITKRGQNVTFRCDPISEHNRLYWYRQTLGQGPEFLTYFQNEAQLEKSRLLSDRFSAERPKGSFSTLEIQRTEQGDSAMYLCASSSDRAYSNQPQHFGDGTRLSIL.

This chain joins TRBV12-3 or TRBV12-4 and TRBJ1-2; tentatively, D is TRBD1 (5 bases). Trimming took 5 bases from V and 7 from J, leaving 14 bases between them. The CDR3 spans 13 residues. The CDR3 DNA follows: TGTGCCAGCAGTCCCCCAGGGTTACGTGGCTACACCTTC. It is translated as CASSPPGLRGYTF.

The genes are TRBV5-5 and TRBJ2-3, with TRBD2 as a possible D gene (7 bases). This CDR3 has 15 residues. Germline loops: CDR1 SGHKS, CDR2 YYEKEE (reference sequence). V shed 1 base and J shed 1 base, with 10 bases lying between them. For the CDR3, the DNA is TGTGCCAGCAGCTTGACGGGGGGCCGCACAGATACGCAGTATTTT. The encoded protein is CASSLTGGRTDTQYF.